Shown below are 10 T cell receptor beta chains from a single sample sequenced in a study of PD-1 blockade in mismatch repair-deficient tumors. Assay used: immunoSEQ multiplex PCR; TCRdb lists only in-frame clones, some missing. The sample has some 120,000 clones; about three quarters are singletons. The input for sequencing was peripheral blood, taken more than 58 weeks after starting pembrolizumab. The receptor set was obtained from an adult with mismatch repair-deficient cancer.

The chain couples TRBV29-1 to TRBJ2-1, with TRBD2 matching over 14 bases. Trimming took 4 bases from V and 12 from J; bases not matched to a gene: 5. CDR3 length: 13 residues. Germline lookup yields CDR1 SQVTM and CDR2 ANQGSEA. This CDR3 reads CSVAGTSGGPQFF. CDR3 bases: TGCAGCGTTGCCGGGACTAGCGGGGGACCGCAGTTCTTC.

The chain has TRBV12-2 and TRBJ2-1; the D segment call TRBD2 is taken from the table without a DNA check. TRBV12-2 is assigned pseudogene status. CDR3 length: 15 amino acids. The CDR3 sequence: CATPQWRLIYNEQFF. CDR3 bases: TGTGCAACCCCGCAATGGCGGTTGATTTACAATGAGCAGTTCTTC.

Written as DNA, the CDR3 is TGTGCCAGCAGCCCGACAGGTCACACTGAAGCTTTCTTT. Amino acids: CASSPTGHTEAFF. The chain is built from TRBV7-8 and TRBJ1-1; the D gene is possibly TRBD1 (6 bases). V was cut by 5 bases and J by 3 bases, with 10 bases left in between. The CDR3 runs to 13 residues. From germline, CDR1 is SGHVS and CDR2 FQNEAQ.

The CDR3, as DNA: TGTGCCAGCAGAGAGAAAGGATTCTATGGCTACACCTTC. Translation: CASREKGFYGYTF. The gene calls are TRBV6-5 and TRBJ1-2, with D unresolved. This CDR3 region has 13 residues. Trimming took off 6 bases at V and 4 bases at J, with 12 bases between the two ends. Germline CDR1 is MNHEY and CDR2 is SVGAGI.

The chain couples TRBV5-4 to TRBJ2-5; weak D call: TRBD1 (5 bases). The V gene lost 0 bases and the J gene lost 7 bases, with 10 bases spanning the gap. Germline V CDR1 and CDR2: SGHNT, YYREEE (reference sequence). The CDR3 length is 13 residues. CDR3 nucleotides: TGTGCCAGCAGCTTGGAGGGGTTGGGGACCCAGTACTTC. Translation gives CASSLEGLGTQYF.

The V and J genes are TRBV12-5 and TRBJ2-2; D gene unclear. V was pared by 5 bases and J by 7 bases, with 11 bases between. CDR1 and CDR2 from the germline V gene are LGHNT and FRNRAP. This CDR3 comprises 13 residues. CDR3 loop: CASGLFGGGELFF. The CDR3 DNA sequence: TGTGCTAGTGGTCTCTTCGGTGGCGGGGAGCTGTTTTTT.

This CDR3 is CSASRGLGYTF. CDR3 nucleotides: TGCAGTGCTAGTCGGGGTTTGGGCTACACCTTC. The genes are TRBV20-1 and TRBJ1-2; D is unclear. Germline V gene sequence: CDR1 DFQATT, CDR2 SNEGSKA (reference sequence). The CDR3 runs to 11 residues. V was clipped by 3 bases and J by 8 bases, with 10 bases between them.

This chain uses TRBV7-2 with TRBJ1-4; no reliable D call. The V gene's germline CDR1 is SGHTA and CDR2 FQGNSA. V was clipped by 5 bases and J by 8 bases, with 18 bases between them. The CDR3 contains 15 residues. The CDR3 DNA is TGTGCCAGCAGCCCCCGCCTAACGGGAAGCGAAAAACTGTTTTTT. It codes for CASSPRLTGSEKLFF.

The chain couples TRBV30 to TRBJ1-1, with 7 bases fitting TRBD1. Germline V CDR1 and CDR2: GTSNPN, SVGIG (reference sequence). The CDR3 spans 12 residues. V shed 5 bases and J 4 bases; nucleotides not matched to a gene: 4. The CDR3 is CAWGDRATEAFF. The CDR3 coding sequence is TGTGCCTGGGGAGACAGGGCCACTGAAGCTTTCTTT. Supplemented by reference TRBV30 and TRBJ1-1, the full variable domain reads SQTIHQWPATLVQPVGSPLSLECTVEGTSNPNLYWYRQAAGRGLQLLFYSVGIGQISSEVPQNLSASRPQDRQFILSSKKLLLSDSGFYLCAWGDRATEAFFGQGTRLTVV.

This clone appeared once. The chain links TRBV27 to TRBJ1-4, with 8 bases aligning to TRBD1. With V trimmed by 0 bases and J by 3 bases, 0 bases remained unmatched. The CDR3 contains 15 residues. Germline-derived CDR1 and CDR2 are MNHEY and SMNVEV (reference sequence). Here the CDR3 reads CASSLSGQANEKLFF. As DNA, the CDR3 is TGTGCCAGCAGTTTATCGGGACAGGCTAATGAAAAACTGTTTTTT.